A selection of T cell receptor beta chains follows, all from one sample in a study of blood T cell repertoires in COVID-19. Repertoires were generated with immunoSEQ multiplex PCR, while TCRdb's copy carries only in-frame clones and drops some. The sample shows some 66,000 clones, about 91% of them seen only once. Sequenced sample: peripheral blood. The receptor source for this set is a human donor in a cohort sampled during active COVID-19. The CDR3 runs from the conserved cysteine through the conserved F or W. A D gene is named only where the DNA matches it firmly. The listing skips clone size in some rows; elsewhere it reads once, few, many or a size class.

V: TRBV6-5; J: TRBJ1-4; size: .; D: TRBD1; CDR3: CASSQDRDLNEKLFF; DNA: TGTGCCAGCAGCCAAGACAGGGATCTTAATGAAAAACTGTTTTTT
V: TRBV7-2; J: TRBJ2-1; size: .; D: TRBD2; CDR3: CASSSGTSGYNEQFF; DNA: TGTGCCAGCAGCTCCGGGACTAGCGGTTACAATGAGCAGTTCTTC
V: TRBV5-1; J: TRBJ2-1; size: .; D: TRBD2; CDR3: CASSAGLAGGGSYNEQFF; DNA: TGCGCCAGCAGCGCGGGACTAGCGGGGGGCGGGTCCTACAATGAGCAGTTCTTC
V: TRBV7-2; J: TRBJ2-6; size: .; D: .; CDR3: CASTNSGANVLTF; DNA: TGTGCCAGCACCAACTCTGGGGCCAACGTCCTGACTTTC
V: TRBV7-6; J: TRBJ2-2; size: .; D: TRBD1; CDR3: CASSLGQGSNTGELFF; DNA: TGTGCCAGCAGCCTGGGACAGGGGTCGAACACCGGGGAGCTGTTTTTT
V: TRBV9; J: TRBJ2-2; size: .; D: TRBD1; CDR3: CASSVTGQGSTGELFF; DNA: TGTGCCAGCAGCGTTACGGGACAGGGGTCCACCGGGGAGCTGTTTTTT
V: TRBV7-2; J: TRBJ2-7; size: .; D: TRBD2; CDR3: CASSLGLNYEQYF; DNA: TGTGCCAGCAGCTTGGGACTAAACTACGAGCAGTACTTC
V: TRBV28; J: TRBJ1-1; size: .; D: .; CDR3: CASSLRTEAFF; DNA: TGTGCCAGCAGTTTACGTACTGAAGCTTTCTTT
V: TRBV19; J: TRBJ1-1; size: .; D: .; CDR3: CASSTSTVLNTEAFF; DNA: TGTGCCAGTAGTACCTCCACAGTCCTTAACACTGAAGCTTTCTTT
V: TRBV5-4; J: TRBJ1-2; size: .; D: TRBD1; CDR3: CASSLGAGQGSFYGYTF; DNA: TGTGCCAGCAGCCTGGGCGCCGGACAGGGGTCTTTCTATGGCTACACCTTC
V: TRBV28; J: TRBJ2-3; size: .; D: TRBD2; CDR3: CASSSRLAGAQDTQYF; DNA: TGTGCCAGCAGTTCGCGACTAGCGGGAGCACAAGATACGCAGTATTTT
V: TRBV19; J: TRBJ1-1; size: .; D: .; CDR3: CASSINWGGTEAFF; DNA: TGTGCCAGTAGTATAAATTGGGGAGGCACTGAAGCTTTCTTT
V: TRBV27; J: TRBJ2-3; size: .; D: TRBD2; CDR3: CASSLGTSGTDTQYF; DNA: TGTGCCAGCAGTTTAGGGACTAGCGGCACAGATACGCAGTATTTT
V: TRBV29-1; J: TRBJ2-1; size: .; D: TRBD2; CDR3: CSAKDSGRGSNEQFF; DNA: TGCAGCGCCAAAGATAGCGGGAGGGGCAGCAATGAGCAGTTCTTC
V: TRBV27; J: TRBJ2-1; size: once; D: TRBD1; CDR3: CASSFLGQGRNEQFF; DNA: TGTGCCAGCAGTTTTCTTGGACAGGGGAGGAATGAGCAGTTCTTC
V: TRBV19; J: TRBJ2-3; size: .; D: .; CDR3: CASSITLVGGLVDTQYF; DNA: TGTGCCAGTAGTATTACCCTAGTTGGGGGGTTGGTGGATACGCAGTATTTT
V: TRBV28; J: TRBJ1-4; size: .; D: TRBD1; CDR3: CASSSTGGGEKLFF; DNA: TGTGCCAGCAGTTCAACAGGGGGCGGAGAAAAACTGTTTTTT
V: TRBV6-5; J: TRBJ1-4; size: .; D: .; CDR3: CASSYGVGAANEKLFF; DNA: TGTGCCAGCAGTTACGGGGTGGGGGCAGCTAATGAAAAACTGTTTTTT
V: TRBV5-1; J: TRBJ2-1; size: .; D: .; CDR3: CASSVRLDYNEQFF; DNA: TGCGCCAGCAGCGTTCGACTAGATTACAATGAGCAGTTCTTC
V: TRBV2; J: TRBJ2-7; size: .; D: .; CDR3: CASSEREYEQYF; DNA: TGTGCCAGCAGCGAGAGGGAGTACGAGCAGTACTTC
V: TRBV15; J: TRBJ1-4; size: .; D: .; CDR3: CATSRSSATNEKLFF; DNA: TGTGCCACCAGCAGAAGTAGTGCAACTAATGAAAAACTGTTTTTT
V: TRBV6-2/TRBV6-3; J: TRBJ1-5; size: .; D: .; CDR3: CASSYGGPINQPQHF; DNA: TGTGCCAGCAGTTACGGAGGTCCGATTAATCAGCCCCAGCATTTT
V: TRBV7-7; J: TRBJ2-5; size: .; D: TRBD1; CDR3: CASSRDRGGQETQYF; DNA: TGTGCTAGCAGCCGGGACAGGGGTGGGCAAGAGACCCAGTACTTC
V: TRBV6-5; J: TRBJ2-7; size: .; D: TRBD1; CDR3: CASVWAGTGNEQYF; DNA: TGTGCCTCTGTGTGGGCCGGGACAGGGAACGAGCAGTACTTC
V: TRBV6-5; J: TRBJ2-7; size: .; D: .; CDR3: CASGDSAYEQYF; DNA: TGTGCCAGCGGAGACTCGGCTTACGAGCAGTACTTC
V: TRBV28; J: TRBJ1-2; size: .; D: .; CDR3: CASSERGTANYGYTF; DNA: TGTGCCAGCAGTGAAAGGGGTACAGCTAACTATGGCTACACCTTC
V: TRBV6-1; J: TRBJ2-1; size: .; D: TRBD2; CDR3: CASSEGLAGFYGEQFF; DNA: TGTGCCAGCAGTGAAGGGCTAGCGGGGTTTTATGGTGAGCAGTTCTTC
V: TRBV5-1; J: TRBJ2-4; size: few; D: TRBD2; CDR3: CASSEAGLAGSKNIQYF; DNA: TGCGCCAGCAGCGAGGCGGGACTAGCGGGTTCCAAAAACATTCAGTACTTC
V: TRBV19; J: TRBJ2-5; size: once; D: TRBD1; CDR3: CASSLEEGGAETQYF; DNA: TGTGCCAGTAGCCTAGAGGAAGGGGGCGCCGAGACCCAGTACTTC
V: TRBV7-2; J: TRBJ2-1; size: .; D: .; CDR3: CASSLFRRVEQFF; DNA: TGTGCCAGCAGCTTATTCCGGCGGGTCGAGCAGTTCTTC
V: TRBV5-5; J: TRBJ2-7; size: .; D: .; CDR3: CASSFGQLEQYF; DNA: TGTGCCAGCAGCTTCGGACAGCTAGAGCAGTACTTC
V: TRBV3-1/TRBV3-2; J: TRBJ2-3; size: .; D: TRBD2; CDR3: CASSRGLAGNKDTQYF; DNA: TGTGCCAGCAGCCGCGGACTAGCGGGGAATAAAGATACGCAGTATTTT
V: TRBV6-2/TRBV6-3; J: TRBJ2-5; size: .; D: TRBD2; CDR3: CASSSAKRGGQETQYF; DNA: TGTGCCAGCAGTTCCGCGAAACGCGGGGGACAAGAGACCCAGTACTTC
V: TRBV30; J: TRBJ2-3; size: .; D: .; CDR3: CAWSGQGRLTDTQYF; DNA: TGTGCCTGGAGTGGCCAGGGCAGGCTCACAGATACGCAGTATTTT
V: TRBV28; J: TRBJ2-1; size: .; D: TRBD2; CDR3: CASSSRLAGSYNEQFF; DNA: TGTGCCAGCAGTTCGAGACTAGCGGGAAGCTACAATGAGCAGTTCTTC
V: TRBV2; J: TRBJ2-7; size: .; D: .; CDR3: CASRTRRAETYEQYF; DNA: TGTGCCAGCAGGACGCGGCGGGCGGAGACTTACGAGCAGTACTTC
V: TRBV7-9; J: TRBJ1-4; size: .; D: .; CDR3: CASSFRQDRTNEKLFF; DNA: TGTGCCAGCAGCTTCCGACAGGATAGGACTAATGAAAAACTGTTTTTT
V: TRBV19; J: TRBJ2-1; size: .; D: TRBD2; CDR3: CASSIRTGSGRGYNEQFF; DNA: TGTGCCAGTAGTATTAGGACAGGGAGCGGGAGGGGATACAATGAGCAGTTCTTC
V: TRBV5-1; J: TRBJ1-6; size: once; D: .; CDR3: CASSLVQGNNSPLHF; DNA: TGCGCCAGCAGCTTGGTGCAGGGAAATAATTCACCCCTCCACTTT
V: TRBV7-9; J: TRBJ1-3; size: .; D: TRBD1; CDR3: CASSLGTGFSGNTIYF; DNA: TGTGCCAGCAGCTTAGGGACAGGCTTCTCTGGAAACACCATATATTTT
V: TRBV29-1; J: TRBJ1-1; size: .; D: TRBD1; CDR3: CSAADRGRGVTEAFF; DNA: TGCAGCGCAGCGGACAGGGGGCGCGGGGTCACTGAAGCTTTCTTT
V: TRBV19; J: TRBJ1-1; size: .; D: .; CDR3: CASSIEGRYKGATEAFF; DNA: TGTGCCAGTAGTATAGAGGGAAGATATAAAGGGGCCACTGAAGCTTTCTTT
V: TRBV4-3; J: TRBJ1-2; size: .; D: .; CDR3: CASSHRGRSGYTF; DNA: TGCGCCAGCAGCCATAGAGGGCGGTCGGGCTACACCTTC
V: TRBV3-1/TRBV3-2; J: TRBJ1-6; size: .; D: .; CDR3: CASSQVTTGSNSPLHF; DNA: TGTGCCAGCAGCCAAGTAACCACAGGGAGTAATTCACCCCTCCACTTT
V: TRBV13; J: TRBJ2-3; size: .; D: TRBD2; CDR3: CASSLGSAGDADTQYF; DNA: TGTGCCAGCAGCTTAGGGTCCGCGGGAGACGCAGATACGCAGTATTTT
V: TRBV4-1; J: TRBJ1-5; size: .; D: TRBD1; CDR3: CASSRTGVEPQHF; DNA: TGCGCCAGCAGCAGAACAGGGGTTGAGCCCCAGCATTTT
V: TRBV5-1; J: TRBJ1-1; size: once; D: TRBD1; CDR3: CASSFKTGFNTEAFF; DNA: TGCGCCAGCAGCTTTAAGACAGGGTTCAACACTGAAGCTTTCTTT
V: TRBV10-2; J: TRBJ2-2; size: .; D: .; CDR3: CASSDMPREAGELFF; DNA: TGCGCCAGCAGTGATATGCCCAGGGAGGCCGGGGAGCTGTTTTTT
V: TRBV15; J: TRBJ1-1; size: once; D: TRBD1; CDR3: CATSRDLAGGGEAFF; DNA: TGTGCCACCAGCAGAGATCTAGCAGGGGGTGGTGAAGCTTTCTTT
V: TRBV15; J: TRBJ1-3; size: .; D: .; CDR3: CATSRDSPGNTIYF; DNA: TGTGCCACCAGCAGGGACAGTCCTGGAAACACCATATATTTT
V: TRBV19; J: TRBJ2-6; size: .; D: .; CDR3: CASSIAPPGESFGANVLTF; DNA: TGTGCCAGTAGTATAGCCCCCCCAGGGGAGAGTTTTGGGGCCAACGTCCTGACTTTC
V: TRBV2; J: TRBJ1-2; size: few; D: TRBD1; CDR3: CASSLPQGAVGYTF; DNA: TGTGCCAGCAGCCTACCACAGGGGGCAGTTGGCTACACCTTC